This T cell receptor beta chain was obtained from a study of T cells after yellow fever vaccination. V trimming: 8 bases; J trimming: 4 bases; junction bases outside the gene matches: 7. The CDR3 covers 14 residues. Germline assignment: CDR1 SGHRS and CDR2 YFSETQ. TCRdb recomputed calls from the 5' RACE reads with MiXCR, one row per CDR3 protein. This sample yields a few hundred thousand distinct CDR3 sequences, of which over 3.5% are seen a single time; approximately 20% belongs to the top ten. This clonotype was seen many times. The chain carries TRBV5-1 and TRBJ2-1, with TRBD2 matching over 9 bases. The receptor's source is a man younger than 35 who received the YFV17D yellow fever vaccine. This specimen consisted of PBMCs, obtained 15 days after the yellow fever booster vaccination. CDR3 loop: CARLSGGQYNEQFF. CDR3 in DNA: TGCGCCAGACTGAGCGGGGGGCAATACAATGAGCAGTTCTTC.